The 3 T cell receptor beta chains below all came from one sample that was sequenced in a study of blood T cell repertoires in COVID-19. Method: immunoSEQ multiplex PCR; TCRdb's copy keeps in-frame clones and lacks some. The data show about 26,000 clones, about 92% seen once. Source material: peripheral blood. The origin of the receptors is a human donor in a cohort sampled during active COVID-19.

The CDR3 region is CASSSGLAASIYEQYF. The CDR3 nucleotides are TGCGCCAGCAGCTCTGGACTAGCGGCGTCTATATACGAGCAGTACTTC. The rearrangement links TRBV5-1 to TRBJ2-7; the match to TRBD2 covers 10 bases. This CDR3 comprises 16 residues. The ends lost 3 bases at V and 4 bases at J; junction bases unmatched: 10. Per the germline V gene, CDR1 is SGHRS and CDR2 is YFSETQ.

The chain has TRBV6-5 and TRBJ2-5; 8 bases are shared with TRBD2. Germline V gene sequence: CDR1 MNHEY, CDR2 SVGAGI. This CDR3 is 14 amino acids long. V was pared by 6 bases and J by 5 bases, with 8 bases of the junction left unmatched. The CDR3 region has the DNA TGTGCCAGCAGACCGGGGACTAGGATGGAGACCCAGTACTTC. This translates into CASRPGTRMETQYF.

This clone is judged medium-sized (0.01 to 0.1%). This chain uses TRBV24-1 with TRBJ2-5, with a tentative D call TRBD1 (6 bases). Looked up from germline, CDR1 is KGHDR and CDR2 is SFDVKD. Trimming shortened V by 1 base and J by 2 bases, and 16 bases separated the two germline ends. This CDR3 is 17 amino acids long. CDR3 nucleotides: TGTGCCACCAGTGATTTCGAGCCCGACAGGCCGCAAGAGACCCAGTACTTC. It yields the protein CATSDFEPDRPQETQYF.